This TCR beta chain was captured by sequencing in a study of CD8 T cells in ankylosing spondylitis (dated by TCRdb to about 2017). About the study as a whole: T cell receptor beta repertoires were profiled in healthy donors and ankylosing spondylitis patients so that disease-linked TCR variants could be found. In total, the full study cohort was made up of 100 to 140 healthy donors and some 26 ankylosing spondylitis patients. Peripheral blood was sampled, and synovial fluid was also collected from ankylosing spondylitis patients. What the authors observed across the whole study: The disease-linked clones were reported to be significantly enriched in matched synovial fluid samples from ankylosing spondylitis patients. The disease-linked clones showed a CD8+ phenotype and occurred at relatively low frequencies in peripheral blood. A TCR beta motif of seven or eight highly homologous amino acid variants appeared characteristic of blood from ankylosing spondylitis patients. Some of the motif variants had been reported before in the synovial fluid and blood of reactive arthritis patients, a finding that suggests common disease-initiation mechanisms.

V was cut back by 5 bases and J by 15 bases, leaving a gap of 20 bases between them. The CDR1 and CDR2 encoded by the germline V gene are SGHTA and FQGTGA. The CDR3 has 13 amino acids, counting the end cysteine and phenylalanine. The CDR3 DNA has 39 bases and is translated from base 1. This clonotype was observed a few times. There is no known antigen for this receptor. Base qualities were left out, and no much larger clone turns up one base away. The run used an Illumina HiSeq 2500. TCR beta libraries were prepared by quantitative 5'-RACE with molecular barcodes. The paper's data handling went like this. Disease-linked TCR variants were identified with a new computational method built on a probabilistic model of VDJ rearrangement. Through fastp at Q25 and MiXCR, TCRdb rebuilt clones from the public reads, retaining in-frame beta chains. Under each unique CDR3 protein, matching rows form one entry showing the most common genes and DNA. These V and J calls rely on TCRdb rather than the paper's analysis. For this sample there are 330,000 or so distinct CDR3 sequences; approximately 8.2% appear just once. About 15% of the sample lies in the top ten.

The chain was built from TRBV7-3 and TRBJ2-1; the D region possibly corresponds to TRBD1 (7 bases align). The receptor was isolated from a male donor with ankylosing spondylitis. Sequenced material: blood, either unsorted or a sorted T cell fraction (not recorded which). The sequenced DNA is TGTGCCAGCAGCCCCCAGGGGGGCGCTAGCAGGTTCTTC. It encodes CASSPQGGASRFF.